Following are 26 T cell receptor beta chains from one sample sequenced in a study of CXCR3-negative and CXCR3-positive naive CD8 T cells. UMI-labeled TRB cDNA libraries were prepared by 5' RACE. TCRdb re-called the 5' RACE reads; every CDR3 protein appears as one record, without DNA. Its table records approximately 10,000 distinct CDR3 sequences. Source material: naive CXCR3- CD8+ T cells from blood. Subset meaning: CD45RO-CCR7+CD27+CD95- naive CD8+ T cells lacking CXCR3 (TNR3-). Receptor source: a human donor in good health. Some clones in this sample may be carry-over from other donors' samples.

The CDR3 sequence: CASSSVGGTQYF. This chain connects TRBV7-2 to TRBJ2-5; TCRdb's D call of TRBD1 is untestable without DNA. This CDR3 contains 12 residues. Germline V gene sequence: CDR1 SGHTA, CDR2 FQGNSA.

In terms of frequency, this clonotype is medium-sized (0.01 to 0.1%). This rearrangement joins TRBV10-3 to TRBJ2-7; TCRdb's assignment of TRBD1 cannot be checked, as there is no DNA. The CDR3 length is 14 residues. The germline gives CDR1 ENHRY, CDR2 SYGVKD. This chain's CDR3 is CAITREGGSYEQYF.

This sequence joins TRBV5-5 and TRBJ2-1; the TRBD1 assignment by TCRdb is unverifiable without DNA. This CDR3 is built from 14 residues. In germline, CDR1 is SGHKS, CDR2 YYEKEE (reference sequence). CDR3 loop: CASSSRDSYNEQFF.

This clonotype counts as medium-sized by frequency. The rearrangement links TRBV7-9 to TRBJ2-1; TCRdb picks TRBD2, but there is no DNA to check that call. CDR1 and CDR2 (germline): SEHNR, FQNEAQ (reference sequence). The CDR3 runs to 17 residues. This CDR3 is CASSSRGGGFSYNEQFF.

According to its frequency, this clonotype is medium-sized. The chain uses TRBV28 and TRBJ2-1; TCRdb's D gene call, TRBD1, goes unchecked for lack of DNA. The germline V gene encodes CDR1 MDHEN and CDR2 SYDVKM. The CDR3 consists of 15 residues. The CDR3 loop is CASSLIVGTGNEQFF.

The chain couples TRBV5-5 to TRBJ1-2. The CDR3 has 16 amino acids. Germline V lookup: CDR1 SGHKS, CDR2 YYEKEE (reference sequence). The CDR3 sequence is CASSLVSGTPNYGYTF.

This sequence joins TRBV5-1 and TRBJ2-1; TCRdb indicates TRBD2, and absent DNA this call remains unverified. CDR3 length equals 16 residues. Looked up from germline, CDR1 is SGHRS and CDR2 is YFSETQ. The CDR3 sequence is CASSPGVGGSGYEQFF.

By frequency, this clonotype is medium-sized (0.01 to 0.1%). The chain is built from TRBV12-3 or TRBV12-4 and TRBJ2-1; TCRdb returns TRBD1, unconfirmable since there is no DNA. This CDR3 has 12 amino acids. The CDR3: CASTPDRNEQFF.

According to its frequency, this clonotype is medium-sized. The chain recombines TRBV20-1 with TRBJ2-3. This CDR3 has 13 amino acids. Germline lookup yields CDR1 DFQATT and CDR2 SNEGSKA (reference sequence). The CDR3 is CSAGKAYTDTQYF.

The chain has TRBV7-7 and TRBJ2-1; TCRdb's D gene call, TRBD1, goes unchecked for lack of DNA. The length of the CDR3 is 15 residues. Germline loops: CDR1 SSHAT, CDR2 FNYEAQ (reference sequence). The CDR3 protein is CASSTTETPESEQFF.

Here the CDR3 reads CASSLGSPYEQYF. This rearrangement joins TRBV5-1 to TRBJ2-7. There are 13 residues in the CDR3. Per the germline V gene, CDR1 is SGHRS and CDR2 is YFSETQ.

The J gene is TRBJ1-5, the V gene TRBV7-9; TCRdb calls TRBD1, which cannot be checked without DNA. There are 17 residues in the CDR3. Germline CDR1 reads SEHNR; CDR2 reads FQNEAQ (reference sequence). CDR3 loop: CASSSTPDREGYQPQHF.

The chain links TRBV4-3 to TRBJ1-5. CDR1 is LGHNA and CDR2 is YSLEER in the germline V gene. This CDR3 is built from 16 residues. The CDR3 protein is CASSQDLTDSNQPQHF.

By frequency, this clonotype registers medium-sized (0.01 to 0.1%). This chain uses TRBV19 with TRBJ1-5. The CDR3 spans 13 residues. CDR1 and CDR2 (germline): LNHDA, SQIVND (reference sequence). The CDR3 here is CASSMQLYQPQHF.

The rearrangement links TRBV6-1 to TRBJ1-1; no DNA is available, so the TRBD1 call from TCRdb remains unchecked. This CDR3 is 16 amino acids long. CDR1 is MNHNS, CDR2 SASEGT, per germline. The CDR3: CASSPSTGEWSTEAFF.

This clonotype is identified as medium-sized from frequency. This chain uses TRBV14 with TRBJ1-6. CDR1 and CDR2 (germline): SGHDN, FVKESK. The CDR3 loop spans 17 amino acids. CDR3 residues: CASSHTDRSSYNSPLHF.

CDR3: CASSSAHMDEKLFF. The chain recombines TRBV19 with TRBJ1-4; the TRBD1 assignment by TCRdb is unverifiable without DNA. Per germline, CDR1 LNHDA and CDR2 SQIVND (reference sequence). This CDR3 spans 14 amino acids.

The chain links TRBV14 to TRBJ2-2. CDR3 length: 17 residues. Germline V gene data show CDR1 as SGHDN and CDR2 as FVKESK. CDR3 region: CASSQDSETPMGGELFF. Full variable domain (remainder filled in from reference TRBV14 and TRBJ2-2): EAGVTQFPSHSVIEKGQTVTLRCDPISGHDNLYWYRRVMGKEIKFLLHFVKESKQDESGMPNNRFLAERTGGTYSTLKVQPAELEDSGVYFCASSQDSETPMGGELFFGEGSRLTVL.

This clonotype counts as medium-sized by frequency. V usage is TRBV12-3 or TRBV12-4 and J usage is TRBJ2-6. The CDR3 extends over 15 amino acids. The CDR3 reads CASSLGGSGANVLTF.

The gene calls are TRBV29-1 and TRBJ2-2; TCRdb's D gene call, TRBD1, goes unchecked for lack of DNA. Looked up from germline, CDR1 is SQVTM and CDR2 is ANQGSEA. This CDR3 is built from 13 residues. CDR3 sequence reads: CSLTDRAGGELFF.

The rearrangement joins TRBV29-1 to TRBJ2-3; TCRdb's D gene call, TRBD2, goes unchecked for lack of DNA. The CDR3 sequence is 16 residues long. Germline loops: CDR1 SQVTM, CDR2 ANQGSEA. The CDR3 sequence: CSVDRFAGGDPDTQYF.

J is TRBJ2-5 and V is TRBV12-3 or TRBV12-4; checking the TCRdb D call of TRBD1 is not possible without DNA. The CDR3 runs to 16 residues. The CDR3 sequence: CASSLRRDTGEKTQYF.

Judged by frequency, this clonotype is medium-sized (0.01 to 0.1%). The rearrangement joins TRBV10-1 to TRBJ2-7; TCRdb picks TRBD2, but there is no DNA to check that call. Germline loops: CDR1 WNHNN, CDR2 SYGVQD (reference sequence). The CDR3 consists of 15 residues. The CDR3 sequence: CASSVGTSGAYEQYF.

This clonotype is called medium-sized based on its frequency. The gene calls are TRBV5-1 and TRBJ2-5; TCRdb's D call of TRBD2 is untestable without DNA. This CDR3 spans 15 amino acids. Germline CDR1 reads SGHRS; CDR2 reads YFSETQ. The CDR3: CASQRLAGGQETQYF.

The rearrangement uses TRBV7-9 and TRBJ2-7; the D gene TCRdb calls, TRBD1, cannot be checked with no DNA. Germline assignment: CDR1 SEHNR and CDR2 FQNEAQ (reference sequence). CDR3 size: 14 residues. The CDR3: CASSPPGQGYEQYF. Full variable domain (rest looked up from reference TRBV7-9 and TRBJ2-7): DTGVSQNPRHKITKRGQNVTFRCDPISEHNRLYWYRQTLGQGPEFLTYFQNEAQLEKSRLLSDRFSAERPKGSFSTLEIQRTEQGDSAMYLCASSPPGQGYEQYFGPGTRLTVT.

The chain employs TRBV28 and TRBJ2-1; no DNA is available, so the TRBD1 call from TCRdb remains unchecked. This CDR3 is 15 amino acids long. The germline gives CDR1 MDHEN, CDR2 SYDVKM. This CDR3 reads CASSPAPAGRNEQFF.